This TCR beta chain was identified in a study of shared clonotypes between healthy human individuals. Concerning this clone: One end of the junction fails to match germline, which may point to a read error.

Subsets obtained from CD4+ cells comprised CD45RA+ naive and CD45RA-negative memory cells. This CDR3 is built from 14 residues. Per germline, CDR1 SGHVS and CDR2 FQNEAQ. TCRdb's table, derived via immunoSEQ multiplex PCR, lists solely in-frame clones and lacks some. The table shows some 1.5 million clones, with around 98% occurring only once. The V gene is TRBV7-8, the J gene TRBJ2-5, with 8 bases lining up with TRBD1. Material for sequencing was naive CD4+ T cells sorted from blood. The subset is: CD45RA+ positively selected. This sequence was found in a man aged 25 to 40 in good health. DNA of the CDR3: TGTGCCAGCAGCCTAGTCTTCCAAACAGGGGGTTATGACTTC. Translating it yields CASSLVFQTGGYDF.